The rows below give T cell receptor beta chains drawn from one sample of a study of blood T cell repertoires in COVID-19. The method was immunoSEQ multiplex PCR; TCRdb's version includes in-frame clones alone and lacks a portion of them. The table includes about 59,000 clones, roughly 80% detected once. Sequenced input: peripheral blood. Receptors originate from a human donor in a cohort sampled during active COVID-19. Both conserved end residues are part of each CDR3. A D gene is named only where the DNA matches it firmly. Size tells how often a clone was seen (once, few, many) or the class of an expanded clone, and some rows leave it out.

V gene	CDR3 length	clone size	D gene	J gene	CDR3 protein	CDR3 DNA
TRBV29-1	11	.	TRBD1	TRBJ2-7	CSGTTGLEQYF	TGCAGCGGCACGACAGGGCTCGAGCAGTACTTC
TRBV7-6	12	few	.	TRBJ1-5	CASGTSDQPQHF	TGTGCCAGCGGGACATCCGATCAGCCCCAGCATTTT
TRBV6-5	13	few	.	TRBJ2-7	CASSRMYFYGQYF	TGTGCCAGCAGCCGAATGTACTTTTACGGGCAGTACTTC
TRBV27	13	.	TRBD1	TRBJ2-7	CASSLTGFNEQYF	TGTGCCAGCAGTTTGACAGGGTTCAACGAGCAGTACTTC
TRBV7-2	15	.	TRBD1	TRBJ2-2	CASSLVRGQGGELFF	TGTGCCAGCAGCTTAGTCAGGGGGCAAGGCGGGGAGCTGTTTTTT
TRBV15	18	.	.	TRBJ2-3	CATSGPQGLPFSTDTQYF	TGTGCCACCAGCGGACCCCAGGGACTGCCCTTTAGCACAGATACGCAGTATTTT
TRBV28	12	.	.	TRBJ2-3	CASTGTSPRQYF	TGTGCCAGCACCGGGACTTCTCCGCGGCAGTATTTT
TRBV6-2/TRBV6-3	16	.	TRBD2	TRBJ2-3	CASSYSKREGMVTQYF	TGTGCCAGCAGTTACTCGAAGAGGGAGGGTATGGTTACGCAGTATTTT
TRBV5-1	15	.	TRBD1	TRBJ1-2	CASSLRQEGAEGYTF	TGCGCCAGCAGCTTGAGACAGGAGGGGGCTGAGGGCTACACCTTC
TRBV5-4	15	.	TRBD2	TRBJ2-1	CASSGGSGGLNEQFF	TGTGCCAGCAGCGGAGGCTCGGGAGGGCTCAATGAGCAGTTCTTC
TRBV7-9	14	.	.	TRBJ1-4	CASSLRGPREKLFF	TGTGCCAGCAGCTTAAGGGGTCCCCGCGAAAAACTGTTTTTT